The clone carrying this T cell receptor (beta chain) was recorded a few times. Its specificity is unknown. Other DNA sequences in this specimen translate into the identical CDR3. This entry belongs to a study of shared clonotypes between healthy human individuals. Study summary: Samples came from a couple of female and a few male donors aged 18 to 49. Study-wide points: Generation probabilities were higher for clonotypes shared across all four sorted-subset donors than for unshared ones. Though the depth was large, rarefaction showed that sorted-subset sequencing was incomplete.

V trimming: 0 bases; J trimming: 2 bases; junction bases outside the gene matches: 1. The CDR3 contains 14 residues. Germline V gene data show CDR1 as SGHRS and CDR2 as YFSETQ. The protocol was immunoSEQ multiplex PCR, while the TCRdb copy is restricted to in-frame clones and leaves out a portion. The sample lists millions of clones, more than 80% seen once, with around 0.14% in the top ten. The sample comprised naive CD4+ T cells sorted from blood. Subset in this sample: CD45RA+ positively selected. The TCR sequence derives from a man between 18 and 35 years old in good health. The genes are TRBV5-1 and TRBJ1-2, with 7 bases identical to TRBD1. CDR3 protein: CASSLEQGNYGYTF. DNA for the CDR3: TGCGCCAGCAGCTTGGAACAGGGGAACTATGGCTACACCTTC. The full variable domain, completed using reference TRBV5-1 and TRBJ1-2, is KAGVTQTPRYLIKTRGQQVTLSCSPISGHRSVSWYQQTPGQGLQFLFEYFSETQRNKGNFPGRFSGRQFSNSRSEMNVSTLELGDSALYLCASSLEQGNYGYTFGSGTRLTVV.